This TCR beta chain was identified during a study of blood T cells in healthy people across ages (dated by TCRdb to between 2015 and 2016). Regarding the complete study: In model experiments, template switching captured roughly one uniquely barcoded TCR beta cDNA molecule for every two T cells. Age-related changes in TCR beta repertoire diversity were measured in the study by deep sequencing normalized with unique cDNA molecular identifiers. The donors were divided into four age groups: young (average 16 years), middle-aged (approximately 39), aged (approximately 59) and long-lived (about 79). To avoid experimental bias, donors of different ages were randomly spread across the sequencing lanes. Two additional independent replicas of 1 million unique cDNA reads from the same blood draw were analyzed for two donors (one aged 18 to 30 and one aged 80 or older).

The receptor library was made with 5' RACE. The sequencer listed for this sample is Illumina HiSeq 2500. A second PCR of about 6 to 11 cycles was run with a J-beta primer mix and a sample-barcoded 5' primer. A template-switch 5' adaptor carrying 12 random nucleotides introduced a unique molecular identifier onto each TCR beta cDNA molecule. Each sample yielded at least 2.5 million CDR3-containing paired-end reads. First-strand cDNA synthesis was performed from all RNA using the Mint cDNA synthesis kit, with priming by a TRBC-specific oligonucleotide. All cDNA was treated with uracil-DNA glycosylase and then went through a first 18-cycle PCR with the universal primers M1SS and BC2_uni_R. The paper's processing steps were these. For normalization, 1 million high-quality reads were randomly selected from each sample, with every read carrying a distinct molecular identifier. Instead of being binned into consensus sequences, reads with shared molecular identifiers were discarded. MiTCR, with a Q25 quality threshold and the strictest error-elimination algorithm, was used for CDR3 identification, clonotype clustering and error correction. Lower-bound total TCR beta diversity was estimated with a nonparametric unseen species model using Euler transformation. The raw public data were reprocessed by TCRdb itself: fastp quality trimming at Q25, MiXCR clonotype calling, in-frame beta chains only. Each record represents a unique CDR3 protein, reported with the most common genes and DNA among its rows. The V and J calls reflect TCRdb's pipeline rather than the authors' work. This sample gives 700,000 or so distinct CDR3 sequences in total; 22% of them show up just once. The top ten constitute 22% of the sample.

On the study overall, not on this receptor specifically: Since profiling was done on bulk unsorted PBMCs, naive and antigen-experienced compartments could not be conclusively compared. The CMV infection status of donors was not known, potentially confounding age-related changes in expanded clonotypes. Estimates of total diversity based on one million sequenced T cells were regarded as lower bounds and as underestimates. There was a strong correlation between observed TCR beta diversity and the percentage of naive T cells measured by flow cytometry. Observed TCR beta diversity per million T cells fell roughly linearly with age, and a significant reduction was already apparent by age about 43. The long-lived group showed more naive CD4+ T cells, fewer expanded clones and increased TCR diversity than the aged group, suggesting age selection.

This clonotype appeared many times. Its cognate antigen has yet to be identified. Base quality data are lacking; no much larger clone is found one base away. The roughly 37 donors, aged about 6 to 100 years, were systemically healthy Caucasian individuals from Russia. Around 10 milliliters of peripheral blood were drawn from each donor into EDTA-treated Vacutainer tubes. Ficoll-Paque density-gradient centrifugation was used to isolate PBMCs, with at least 6.5 million per sample. Trizol reagent was used to extract total RNA from the PBMCs, yielding at least 6 micrograms per sample. The percentages of naive CD45RAhigh/CD27high T cells were determined by flow cytometry on a PBMC aliquot from every donor. The CDR3, cysteine through phenylalanine, is 15 amino acids long. CDR3 DNA only is kept here, 45 bases in frame from base 1. The germline V and J ends show losses of 6 bases and 3 bases respectively, and no gene match explains 12 bases of the junction. As encoded in the germline V gene (reference sequence), CDR1 is DFQATT while CDR2 is SNEGSKA.

The sequenced material came from blood. The source is a man between 70 and 80 years old in good health. The chain links TRBV20-1 with TRBJ2-7; a stretch of 9 junction bases matches TRBD1. The sequence in DNA is TGCAGTGCGAGATACTCCGGGACAGGGAACTACGAGCAGTACTTC. Translated, it reads CSARYSGTGNYEQYF.